This passage covers 11 T cell receptor beta chains from one sample sequenced in a study of control samples from healthy donors and cancer patients. The protocol was immunoSEQ multiplex PCR, while the TCRdb copy is restricted to in-frame clones and leaves out a portion. The sample consists of about 120,000 clones, about 93% of them appearing once. Sequenced sample: blood. Receptors originate from a man in his forties or fifties in good health.

The chain carries TRBV4-1 and TRBJ2-1; TRBD1 or TRBD2 may be the D gene (6 bases each). V dropped 4 bases and J dropped 0 bases, with 22 bases sitting between them. The CDR3 extends over 19 amino acids. Germline assignment: CDR1 MGHRA and CDR2 YSYEKL. CDR3 residues: CASSPRGISGGDSYNEQFF. For the CDR3, the DNA is TGCGCCAGCAGCCCGAGGGGGATTAGCGGAGGGGACTCCTACAATGAGCAGTTCTTC.

Only a few counts were recorded for this clone. The J gene is TRBJ1-4, the V gene TRBV7-9; D gene uncertain. Germline CDR1 is SEHNR and CDR2 is FQNEAQ (reference sequence). The CDR3 runs to 13 residues. V lost 6 bases to trimming and J lost 8 bases, with 13 bases between them. CDR3 loop: CASSPGPAEKLFF. CDR3 DNA: TGTGCCAGCAGTCCCGGTCCCGCCGAAAAACTGTTTTTT.

This clone was detected only once. V and J are TRBV6-5 and TRBJ1-2; possible D gene TRBD1, 6 bases. Trimming took 5 bases from V and 4 from J, leaving 14 bases between them. The germline V gene has CDR1 MNHEY and CDR2 SVGAGI. This CDR3 has 14 residues. CDR3 bases: TGTGCCAGCAGTCCCCGGACAGATTCCTATGGCTACACCTTC. Translation: CASSPRTDSYGYTF.

The chain uses TRBV4-1 and TRBJ1-6, with TRBD1 as a possible D gene (5 bases). Germline V gene lookup returns CDR1 MGHRA and CDR2 YSYEKL. This CDR3 region has 17 residues. V shed 0 bases and J shed 9 bases, with 18 bases lying between them. The CDR3 coding sequence is TGCGCCAGCAGCCAAGATAATTTTGGCAGGGAGTTTTCACCCCTCCACTTT. It specifies CASSQDNFGREFSPLHF.

The chain combines TRBV19 with TRBJ1-1; 7 nucleotides agree with TRBD1. This CDR3 is built from 15 residues. The trim removed 5 bases at V and 4 bases at J, leaving 10 bases unmatched. Germline V lookup: CDR1 LNHDA, CDR2 SQIVND (reference sequence). In DNA, the CDR3 is TGTGCCAGTAGTCCAAACAGGGGCGCTCTCACTGAAGCTTTCTTT. Translating gives CASSPNRGALTEAFF.

This chain joins TRBV3-1 (or the pseudogene TRBV3-2) and TRBJ1-6; D call uncertain. The CDR3 contains 13 residues. V dropped 0 bases and J dropped 14 bases, with 11 bases sitting between them. The germline V gene encodes CDR1 LGHDT and CDR2 YNNKEL (reference sequence). The CDR3: CASSQENYGALHF. Written as DNA, the CDR3 is TGTGCCAGCAGCCAAGAGAATTACGGGGCCCTCCACTTT.

The chain carries TRBV5-1 and TRBJ2-7, with 7 positions matching TRBD1. V was clipped by 0 bases and J by 3 bases; unmatched bases: 6. This CDR3 spans 15 amino acids. CDR1 and CDR2 (germline): SGHRS, YFSETQ. The CDR3 nucleotides read TGCGCCAGCAGCTTGGTGGCAGGGGGTAACTACGAGCAGTACTTC. Translated: CASSLVAGGNYEQYF.

The rearrangement uses TRBV5-5 and TRBJ1-1, with D uncertain. The CDR3 spans 14 residues. CDR1 and CDR2 (germline): SGHKS, YYEKEE (reference sequence). With 1 base removed from V and 6 bases from J, the gap between germline ends came to 13 bases. The CDR3, as DNA: TGTGCCAGCAGCTTGTTAGTGGGGAGGGCTGAAGCTTTCTTT. Protein product: CASSLLVGRAEAFF.

The chain joins TRBV18 to TRBJ1-4; D gene uncertain. CDR1 and CDR2 from the germline V gene are KGHSH and LQKENI. The CDR3 is made up of 15 amino acids. V gave up 1 base and J gave up 1 base, with 7 bases separating them. The CDR3 reads CASSPHVGTNEKLFF. The CDR3 DNA sequence: TGTGCCAGCTCACCACACGTAGGAACTAATGAAAAACTGTTTTTT.

This chain joins TRBV23-1 and TRBJ1-5; D is ambiguous. TRBV23-1 is an ORF; its function is uncertain. The V end was cut by 11 bases, the J end by 3 bases, with 11 bases between. This CDR3 has 12 residues. This CDR3 reads CASARDNQPQHF. CDR3 coding DNA: TGCGCCTCGGCCAGAGACAATCAGCCCCAGCATTTT.

The chain carries TRBV4-2 and TRBJ2-7; TRBD2 might be the D (5 bases). The CDR3 is 15 amino acids. Per germline, CDR1 LGHNA and CDR2 YNFKEQ. Trimming removed 0 bases at V and 2 bases at J, with 11 bases between. Here the CDR3 DNA reads TGTGCCAGCAGCCAAGAAGCCAGCGGCGCCTACGAGCAGTACTTC. The encoded protein is CASSQEASGAYEQYF.